These T cell receptor beta chains were read from a single sample in a study of memory CD4+ T cells and cytomegalovirus serostatus. The assay was immunoSEQ multiplex PCR, and TCRdb's table has in-frame clones only and misses some. The sample has tens of thousands of clones; around 78% are singletons. Sequencing was performed on memory CD4+ T cells from blood. These receptors were taken from an adult in good health and CMV-seronegative. The CDR3 runs from the conserved cysteine through the conserved F or W. D genes are given only for firm matches. The size field is filled for only some rows; it gives once, few, many or a size class.

size,J,D,V,CDR3,DNA
once,TRBJ1-1,TRBD1,TRBV19,CASSKTGYFGTEAFF,TGTGCCAGTTCCAAGACAGGGTATTTTGGAACTGAAGCTTTCTTT
NA,TRBJ2-7,TRBD1,TRBV19,CASSMKQGGTYEQYF,TGTGCCAGTAGTATGAAACAGGGGGGTACCTACGAGCAGTACTTC
once,TRBJ1-3,NA,TRBV7-3,CASSLGTGNTIYF,TGTGCCAGCAGCTTGGGAACCGGAAACACCATATATTTT
once,TRBJ1-3,NA,TRBV5-6,CASSRSSSGNTIYF,TGTGCCAGCAGCCGAAGTAGCTCTGGAAACACCATATATTTT
NA,TRBJ1-5,NA,TRBV9,CASSLEPHQPQHF,TGTGCCAGCAGCCTAGAACCCCATCAGCCCCAGCATTTT
NA,TRBJ1-2,NA,TRBV4-3,CASSSNNYGYTF,TGCGCCAGCAGTAGTAATAACTATGGCTACACCTTC
medium-sized,TRBJ2-3,NA,TRBV28,CASSFVGGTDTQYF,TGTGCCAGCAGTTTCGTCGGGGGAACAGATACGCAGTATTTT
NA,TRBJ2-7,NA,TRBV7-8,CASSSFYEQYF,TGTGCCAGCAGCTCTTTCTACGAGCAGTACTTC
NA,TRBJ2-3,NA,TRBV20-1,CSARADTQYF,TGCAGTGCTAGAGCAGATACGCAGTATTTT
once,TRBJ2-7,NA,TRBV19,CASSISGRTEQYF,TGTGCCAGTAGTATATCCGGCAGAACCGAGCAGTACTTC
NA,TRBJ2-1,NA,TRBV30,CAWTKDRPNEQFF,TGTGCCTGGACAAAGGACAGACCCAATGAGCAGTTCTTC
NA,TRBJ1-1,NA,TRBV25-1,CASSEYGGRGPRAAFF,TGTGCCAGCAGTGAATATGGGGGCAGGGGCCCGCGGGCCGCTTTCTTT
NA,TRBJ2-4,NA,TRBV6-6,CASSFDRHKNIQYF,TGTGCCAGCAGTTTCGACAGACACAAAAACATTCAGTACTTC
NA,TRBJ1-2,NA,TRBV6-5,CASSYSDGGYDYTF,TGTGCCAGCAGTTACTCGGACGGGGGATATGACTACACCTTC
NA,TRBJ1-1,NA,TRBV4-3,CASSQDLKMNTEAFF,TGCGCCAGCAGCCAAGATCTGAAAATGAACACTGAAGCTTTCTTT
NA,TRBJ2-7,NA,TRBV10-3,CAISESTTVSYEQYF,TGTGCCATCAGTGAGTCGACCACGGTATCCTACGAGCAGTACTTC
NA,TRBJ1-6,NA,TRBV15,CATSRPDLGNSPLHF,TGTGCCACCAGCAGACCTGACCTGGGTAATTCACCCCTCCACTTT
NA,TRBJ2-7,TRBD2,TRBV7-2,CASSLSGGREDEQYF,TGTGCCAGCAGCTTAAGTGGCGGGAGGGAAGACGAGCAGTACTTC
NA,TRBJ1-5,NA,TRBV29-1,CSVGVSGQPQHF,TGCAGCGTTGGGGTGAGTGGGCAGCCCCAGCATTTT
NA,TRBJ1-1,NA,TRBV28,CASSSPGDMNTEAFF,TGTGCCAGCAGTTCCCCCGGGGACATGAACACTGAAGCTTTCTTT
NA,TRBJ2-2,TRBD2,TRBV2,CASSPGTSGTNTGELFF,TGTGCCAGCAGTCCTGGGACTAGCGGGACCAACACCGGGGAGCTGTTTTTT
NA,TRBJ2-5,NA,TRBV30,CAWSDILKSQETQYF,TGTGCCTGGAGTGATATCCTGAAGAGTCAAGAGACCCAGTACTTC
NA,TRBJ1-2,TRBD1,TRBV2,CASSEIPPGQRVYGYTF,TGTGCCAGCAGTGAAATCCCCCCGGGACAGAGGGTCTATGGCTACACCTTC
NA,TRBJ1-2,NA,TRBV28,CASSFDKVPRGYTF,TGTGCCAGCAGTTTCGATAAAGTCCCCCGGGGCTACACCTTC
once,TRBJ2-2,NA,TRBV6-6,CASTRTQSSGELFF,TGTGCCAGCACGCGGACTCAGAGTTCGGGGGAGCTGTTTTTT
NA,TRBJ1-1,TRBD1,TRBV14,CASRNRDREVYSEAFF,TGTGCCAGCAGAAACCGGGACAGGGAAGTATATAGTGAAGCTTTCTTT
NA,TRBJ1-1,TRBD1,TRBV28,CASPSGTGLNTEAFF,TGTGCCAGTCCCTCCGGGACAGGATTGAACACTGAAGCTTTCTTT
NA,TRBJ2-5,TRBD2,TRBV7-2,CASTLAGGPVETQYF,TGTGCCAGCACACTAGCGGGGGGGCCGGTGGAGACCCAGTACTTC
NA,TRBJ2-3,NA,TRBV27,CASSTLGSGLTYTQYF,TGTGCCAGCAGTACCCTGGGGAGCGGCTTAACCTATACGCAGTATTTT
once,TRBJ2-5,NA,TRBV7-6,CASSRRAFQETQYF,TGTGCCAGCAGCCGTCGGGCGTTCCAAGAGACCCAGTACTTC
NA,TRBJ2-2,TRBD2,TRBV27,CASSFLAGATGELFF,TGTGCCAGCAGTTTCCTAGCGGGTGCCACCGGGGAGCTGTTTTTT
NA,TRBJ2-7,NA,TRBV11-3,CASSLDNAYEQYF,TGTGCCAGCAGCTTAGATAATGCCTACGAGCAGTACTTC
NA,TRBJ2-2,NA,TRBV9,CASSPRQSAGELFF,TGTGCCAGCAGCCCCCGACAAAGTGCCGGGGAGCTGTTTTTT
few,TRBJ2-7,TRBD1,TRBV19,CASSSRGQGIYEQYF,TGTGCCAGTAGTTCAAGAGGACAGGGGATCTACGAGCAGTACTTC
NA,TRBJ2-7,TRBD1,TRBV6-5,CASSYSTGPYEQYF,TGTGCCAGCAGTTACTCGACAGGGCCCTACGAGCAGTACTTC
NA,TRBJ2-7,NA,TRBV5-1,CASSLGAGGSYEQYF,TGCGCCAGCAGCTTAGGGGCAGGAGGTTCCTACGAGCAGTACTTC
NA,TRBJ2-4,NA,TRBV27,CASRYDRTKNIQYF,TGTGCCAGCAGGTACGACAGGACCAAAAACATTCAGTACTTC
once,TRBJ1-1,TRBD1,TRBV5-4,CASSLRGPRTEAFF,TGTGCCAGCAGCTTGAGGGGGCCGAGAACTGAAGCTTTCTTT
NA,TRBJ1-2,TRBD1,TRBV7-2,CASSLGDRGLLYGYTF,TGTGCCAGCAGCTTGGGAGACAGGGGGCTCCTCTATGGCTACACCTTC
medium-sized,TRBJ1-1,TRBD1,TRBV5-6,CASNQQGRNTEAFF,TGTGCCAGCAACCAACAGGGGCGGAACACTGAAGCTTTCTTT
NA,TRBJ2-7,TRBD1,TRBV27,CASSPTRWTGGGEQYF,TGTGCCAGCAGTCCGACCCGGTGGACAGGGGGAGGTGAGCAGTACTTC
once,TRBJ2-2,NA,TRBV19,CASSVQTGELFF,TGTGCCAGTAGTGTCCAGACCGGGGAGCTGTTTTTT
NA,TRBJ2-1,TRBD1,TRBV2,CASRFGTGKYEQFF,TGTGCCAGCAGATTCGGGACAGGGAAGTATGAGCAGTTCTTC
NA,TRBJ2-2,TRBD1,TRBV9,CASSGIGDRGYTGELFF,TGTGCCAGCAGCGGGATTGGGGACAGGGGGTACACCGGGGAGCTGTTTTTT
NA,TRBJ1-1,NA,TRBV7-9,CASSLGTLTEAFF,TGTGCCAGCAGCTTAGGGACACTCACTGAAGCTTTCTTT
NA,TRBJ2-1,TRBD2,TRBV10-3,CAISGGPENEQFF,TGTGCCATATCGGGAGGGCCCGAAAATGAGCAGTTCTTC
few,TRBJ1-1,NA,TRBV9,CASSRLDRSTEAFF,TGTGCCAGCAGCCGACTGGACAGATCCACTGAAGCTTTCTTT
NA,TRBJ2-3,NA,TRBV5-1,CASSAGLAVLTDTQYF,TGCGCCAGCAGCGCTGGGCTAGCCGTCCTCACAGATACGCAGTATTTT
NA,TRBJ1-1,TRBD1,TRBV6-5,CASSPQTGGPTEAFF,TGTGCCAGCAGCCCGCAGACAGGGGGTCCCACTGAAGCTTTCTTT
NA,TRBJ2-3,NA,TRBV15,CATSRTGSPTDTQYF,TGTGCCACCAGCAGAACGGGGTCCCCCACAGATACGCAGTATTTT
NA,TRBJ1-3,NA,TRBV2,CASSELDRSSGNTIYF,TGTGCCAGCAGTGAACTAGACAGGAGCTCTGGAAACACCATATATTTT
once,TRBJ2-5,TRBD1,TRBV19,CASSARTGGSRETQYF,TGTGCCAGTAGTGCCCGGACAGGGGGGAGCAGGGAGACCCAGTACTTC